The 10 T cell receptor beta chains presented below share a single source sample, sequenced in a study of cytomegalovirus exposure and HLA in healthy donors. The PCR made use of 60 Vbeta and 13 Jbeta primers. Repertoires were generated with immunoSEQ multiplex PCR, while TCRdb's copy carries only in-frame clones and drops some. The sample has some 140,000 clones; over 70% are singletons. The sequencing sample was made of PBMCs. These receptor sequences come from a man between 35 and 55 years old in good health and CMV-seronegative.

The V and J genes are TRBV5-6 and TRBJ2-7, with a possible D match to TRBD2 (5 bases). V lost 3 bases to trimming and J lost 4 bases, with 14 bases between them. The CDR3 totals 14 residues. Looked up from germline, CDR1 is SGHDT and CDR2 is YYEEEE. The DNA of the CDR3 is TGTGCCAGCAGCTCTGCTAGAGGCGGGTACGAGCAGTACTTC. As protein: CASSSARGGYEQYF.

The V and J genes are TRBV2 and TRBJ1-3; D is uncertain. In germline, CDR1 is SNHLY, CDR2 FYNNEI. The CDR3 is made up of 13 amino acids. V was trimmed by 2 bases and J by 1 base, leaving 3 bases between them. The CDR3 reads CASSESSGNTIYF. CDR3 sequence (DNA): TGTGCCAGCAGTGAATCGTCTGGAAACACCATATATTTT. Based on the CDR3 plus reference TRBV2 and TRBJ1-3, the full variable domain is EPEVTQTPSHQVTQMGQEVILRCVPISNHLYFYWYRQILGQKVEFLVSFYNNEISEKSEIFDDQFSVERPDGSNFTLKIRSTKLEDSAMYFCASSESSGNTIYFGEGSWLTVV.

The chain joins TRBV15 to TRBJ2-1, with D perhaps TRBD2 (6 bases). V was shortened by 1 base and J by 8 bases, with 15 bases between the two germline ends. This CDR3 has 15 amino acids. CDR1 is LNHNV and CDR2 is YYDKDF in the germline V gene (reference sequence). The CDR3 here is CATSRGGGESDEQFF. The CDR3 DNA is TGTGCCACCAGCAGAGGAGGAGGGGAGTCTGATGAGCAGTTCTTC. Full variable domain (rest looked up from reference TRBV15 and TRBJ2-1): DAMVIQNPRYQVTQFGKPVTLSCSQTLNHNVMYWYQQKSSQAPKLLFHYYDKDFNNEADTPDNFQSRRPNTSFCFLDIRSPGLGDTAMYLCATSRGGGESDEQFFGPGTRLTVL.

V gene TRBV11-2 combines with J gene TRBJ2-7, with a weak D call TRBD2 (6 bases). V was cut by 1 base and J by 2 bases, with 12 bases left in between. Germline CDR1 reads SGHAT; CDR2 reads FQNNGV. The CDR3 runs 15 residues. The CDR3 DNA sequence: TGTGCCAGCAGCTTAGTGGGGGGATATGCCTACGAGCAGTACTTC. Amino acids: CASSLVGGYAYEQYF.

This clone was detected a few times. The chain couples TRBV7-6 to TRBJ2-5, with 7 bases matching TRBD1. This CDR3 comprises 12 residues. J was trimmed by 4 bases and V by 6 bases; bases with no gene match: 2. CDR1 is SGHVS and CDR2 is FNYEAQ in the germline V gene. As DNA, the CDR3 is TGTGCCAGCAGTTCAGGGGGAGAGACCCAGTACTTC. Translating gives CASSSGGETQYF.

The chain is built from TRBV20-1 and TRBJ2-1; the match to TRBD2 covers 8 bases. The V and J ends lost 3 bases and 9 bases, in that order; junction bases with no gene match: 1. The length of the CDR3 is 11 residues. Germline assignment: CDR1 DFQATT and CDR2 SNEGSKA (reference sequence). CDR3 sequence (DNA): TGCAGTGCTAGCCGGGGGGGTGAGCAGTTCTTC. This gives the protein CSASRGGEQFF.

The DNA for the CDR3 is TGTGCCAGCAGTTACTCCGGGACTAGGACCGGGGAGCTGTTTTTT. Protein: CASSYSGTRTGELFF. V and J are TRBV6-5 and TRBJ2-2, with TRBD2 identical over 8 bases. This CDR3 contains 15 residues. Germline CDR1 reads MNHEY; CDR2 reads SVGAGI. Trimming at V came to 0 bases and at J to 5 bases, leaving 2 bases not matched to a gene.

The rearrangement joins TRBV7-9 to TRBJ1-2; 8 nucleotides align to TRBD1. V trimming: 10 bases; J trimming: 8 bases; junction bases outside the gene matches: 12. This CDR3 is built from 13 residues. Per the germline V gene, CDR1 is SEHNR and CDR2 is FQNEAQ (reference sequence). This CDR3 reads CANLLDRGQGYTF. The CDR3 region has the DNA TGTGCCAACCTGTTAGACAGGGGACAGGGCTACACCTTC.

V is TRBV28 and J is TRBJ2-2, with TRBD1 matching over 8 bases. The CDR3 consists of 15 residues. V was pared by 2 bases and J by 5 bases, with 4 bases of the junction left unmatched. Per the germline V gene, CDR1 is MDHEN and CDR2 is SYDVKM. CDR3 region: CASSLGQGATGELFF. CDR3 in DNA: TGTGCCAGCAGTTTAGGTCAGGGGGCAACCGGGGAGCTGTTTTTT. The whole variable domain, filled in from reference TRBV28 and TRBJ2-2, reads DVKVTQSSRYLVKRTGEKVFLECVQDMDHENMFWYRQDPGLGLRLIYFSYDVKMKEKGDIPEGYSVSREKKERFSLILESASTNQTSMYLCASSLGQGATGELFFGEGSRLTVL.

The J gene is TRBJ2-2, the V gene TRBV7-2; 10 nucleotides agree with TRBD1. Trimming removed 5 bases from V and 4 bases from J; junction bases left unmatched: 13. The CDR3 spans 18 residues. The germline V gene has CDR1 SGHTA and CDR2 FQGNSA. The CDR3 coding sequence is TGTGCCAGCAGCCCCCGGCCGACAGGGGGCTCTTTCACCGGGGAGCTGTTTTTT. This translates into CASSPRPTGGSFTGELFF.